This TCR beta chain was identified during a study of control samples from healthy donors and cancer patients. Libraries were prepared by immunoSEQ multiplex PCR; TCRdb keeps only in-frame clonotypes and omits some of them. The data contain fewer than 200,000 clones, over 85% of them singletons. In germline, CDR1 is LGHNA, CDR2 YNFKEQ. With 1 base removed from V and 5 bases from J, the gap between germline ends came to 15 bases. There are 15 residues in the CDR3. Specimen: blood. This chain uses TRBV4-2 with TRBJ2-7; the D is unclear. This TCR derives from a woman aged 55 to 70 in good health. DNA of the CDR3: TGTGCCAGCAGCCAAGTAAGGAACGACGTCAACGAGCAGTACTTC. Encoded protein: CASSQVRNDVNEQYF.